The rows below give T cell receptor beta chains drawn from one sample of a study of blood T cell repertoires in COVID-19. The protocol was immunoSEQ multiplex PCR, while the TCRdb copy is restricted to in-frame clones and leaves out a portion. Among around 220,000 clones listed, 87% were seen once. Sequencing was carried out using peripheral blood. The receptors stem from a man aged 40-55 years with active or convalescent COVID-19. The CDR3 runs from the conserved cysteine through the conserved F or W. A D gene is named only where the DNA matches it firmly. Clone size appears in some rows only: once, few, many, or a class for an expanded clone.

CDR3nt	CDR3aa	abundance	v_gene	j_gene	d_gene
TGTGCCAGCTCGCCAACTAGCGGGGGGTACTACAATGAGCAGTTCTTC	CASSPTSGGYYNEQFF	-	TRBV18	TRBJ2-1	TRBD2
TGCGCCAGCAGCTTGGCCGAGACAGGGTCGAATGAAAAACTGTTTTTT	CASSLAETGSNEKLFF	-	TRBV5-1	TRBJ1-4	TRBD1
TGTGCCAGCAGGGGAACAGGGGTCACCGGGGAGCTGTTTTTT	CASRGTGVTGELFF	-	TRBV6-5	TRBJ2-2	TRBD1
TGTGCCAGCAGTTCAGGACAGGGATCCAATGAGCAGTTCTTC	CASSSGQGSNEQFF	-	TRBV27	TRBJ2-1	TRBD1
TGTGCCAGCAGCGCCCCACCGGGACAGGGGAGATCACCCCTCCACTTT	CASSAPPGQGRSPLHF	-	TRBV9	TRBJ1-6	TRBD1
TGTGCCAGCAGCATGGACATTCAGCCCCAGCATTTT	CASSMDIQPQHF	-	TRBV28	TRBJ1-5	-
TGTGCCAGCAGCCTGAACGCCCCCATCGGGGGCTACACCTTC	CASSLNAPIGGYTF	-	TRBV2	TRBJ1-2	-
TGTGCCAGCAGCGACAGGGGGCGTTCAGATACGCAGTATTTT	CASSDRGRSDTQYF	-	TRBV27	TRBJ2-3	TRBD1
TGTGCCAGCAGCCAGGCAGGGATCTTAGAGCAGTACTTC	CASSQAGILEQYF	-	TRBV5-6	TRBJ2-7	-
TGTGCCAGCTCACCGGGACAGGACCTCTACGAGCAGTACTTC	CASSPGQDLYEQYF	once	TRBV18	TRBJ2-7	TRBD1
TGTGCCAGCCAGGGGGTTAGGGGCACTGAAGCTTTCTTT	CASQGVRGTEAFF	-	TRBV6-5	TRBJ1-1	TRBD1
TGTGCCAGCAGCTTGGAATCACAGGGGACCCGTGGCTACACCTTC	CASSLESQGTRGYTF	few	TRBV5-4	TRBJ1-2	TRBD1
TGTGCCAGCAGCTCCCTCACTGAAGCTTTCTTT	CASSSLTEAFF	-	TRBV11-2	TRBJ1-1	-
TGCGCCAGCAGCCAGGGCCTGGGGCGGAATGAAAAACTGTTTTTT	CASSQGLGRNEKLFF	-	TRBV5-1	TRBJ1-4	-
TGTGCCAGCAGTTCAACTAGCGGGGGGCACTTGGGGGAGCTGTTTTTT	CASSSTSGGHLGELFF	-	TRBV28	TRBJ2-2	TRBD2
TGTGCCATCAGGGGTGACGGGGTCGGAAATGGCTACACCTTC	CAIRGDGVGNGYTF	-	TRBV10-3	TRBJ1-2	-
TGTGCCTGGAGTGTATTAGCGGGGGGGACTGAAGCTTTCTTT	CAWSVLAGGTEAFF	-	TRBV30	TRBJ1-1	-
TGTGCCAGTACCGGACTAGCGGGGGACAATGAGCAGTTCTTC	CASTGLAGDNEQFF	-	TRBV19	TRBJ2-1	TRBD2
TGTGCCAGCCTTGACAGGGGATCACGGGTGGAGACCCAGTACTTC	CASLDRGSRVETQYF	-	TRBV28	TRBJ2-5	TRBD1
TGTGCCAGCAGTGGCGGACAGTTCCTCTCTGGGGCCAACGTCCTGACTTTC	CASSGGQFLSGANVLTF	-	TRBV27	TRBJ2-6	-
TGTGCCAGCAGTGAAGCGCACCAGGGCATTCAGCCCCAGCATTTT	CASSEAHQGIQPQHF	few	TRBV2	TRBJ1-5	-
TGTGCCAGCAGCGGTTTAGGGGGCCCCGGGGAGCTGTTTTTT	CASSGLGGPGELFF	-	TRBV9	TRBJ2-2	TRBD1
TGTGCCAGCAGGATACTAGCGGGAGAAGGTACGCAGTATTTT	CASRILAGEGTQYF	-	TRBV2	TRBJ2-3	TRBD2
TGTGCCAGCAGTTCGGACAGCTTGAACACTGAAGCTTTCTTT	CASSSDSLNTEAFF	-	TRBV6-5	TRBJ1-1	-
TGCAGCGTTGAAGGGGGGACAGGGTTTTCCTATGGCTACACCTTC	CSVEGGTGFSYGYTF	-	TRBV29-1	TRBJ1-2	TRBD1
TGCGCCAGCAGCAACTCCCCTGAAGGAAACACCATATATTTT	CASSNSPEGNTIYF	-	TRBV5-1	TRBJ1-3	-
TGTGTCAGAAGCTCCAGGCCGAGGGATCTGAACACCATATATTTT	CVRSSRPRDLNTIYF	-	TRBV7-5	TRBJ1-3	-
TGTGCCAGCACCGAGGACAGGCGGAATTCACCCCTCCACTTT	CASTEDRRNSPLHF	-	TRBV27	TRBJ1-6	TRBD1
TGTGCCAGTAGTGAAGGGACAGGGTTGTACGAGCAGTACTTC	CASSEGTGLYEQYF	-	TRBV19	TRBJ2-7	TRBD1
TGCGCCAGCAGCTTCTCCGGGACTAGCGGGAGTGGGGCCAATGAGCAGTTCTTC	CASSFSGTSGSGANEQFF	once	TRBV5-1	TRBJ2-1	TRBD2
TGTGCCAGCAGCGTCCCCACAGGGGATTCGACTGAAGCTTTCTTT	CASSVPTGDSTEAFF	-	TRBV9	TRBJ1-1	TRBD1
TGTGCCAGCAGCGTAGTGGATTTCTTAAGGCGGGGGGCACTTAACAATGAGCAGTTCTTC	CASSVVDFLRRGALNNEQFF	-	TRBV9	TRBJ2-1	TRBD2
TGTGCCAGCAGCTTGGGGGGACTAGCGCTTGGGAACACCGGGGAGCTGTTTTTT	CASSLGGLALGNTGELFF	few	TRBV5-4	TRBJ2-2	TRBD2
TGTGCCTGGAGTGTAGCGGGGGTTAGTAGCTACACCTTC	CAWSVAGVSSYTF	-	TRBV30	TRBJ1-2	-
TGCGCCAGCAGCTTGATGGCAGGGGTTCAGCCCCAGCATTTT	CASSLMAGVQPQHF	-	TRBV5-1	TRBJ1-5	-
TGTGCCAGCAGCTTGGTGGGACAGGGTTCCTACGAGCAGTACTTC	CASSLVGQGSYEQYF	-	TRBV5-8	TRBJ2-7	TRBD1
TGTGCCAGCAGTTACTCGAGAACAGGGACAGATACGCAGTATTTT	CASSYSRTGTDTQYF	once	TRBV6-5	TRBJ2-3	-
TGTGCCAGCGGGACAGGGTTCTATGGCTACACCTTC	CASGTGFYGYTF	once	TRBV12-3/TRBV12-4	TRBJ1-2	TRBD1
TGTGCCAGCAGCTTGGGGCCGAGTCCGGGGGAGCAGTACTTC	CASSLGPSPGEQYF	-	TRBV5-5	TRBJ2-7	-
TGTGCCAGCAGTGAACGGACGGGGTTCCCAGATACGCAGTATTTT	CASSERTGFPDTQYF	-	TRBV2	TRBJ2-3	-
TGTGCCAGCAGCGTGCAGGGGAACACTGAAGCTTTCTTT	CASSVQGNTEAFF	-	TRBV9	TRBJ1-1	-
TGTGCCAGCAGTGAAGAGAGGTGGGGGGGTCCCTACAATGAGCAGTTCTTC	CASSEERWGGPYNEQFF	-	TRBV2	TRBJ2-1	TRBD2
TGTGCCAGTAGTATGGGACAGGGGCCCTACGAGCAGTACTTC	CASSMGQGPYEQYF	-	TRBV19	TRBJ2-7	TRBD1
TGTGCCAGCAGTTTCCCGACAGGGCAGCGGGGGCCAAACACCGGGGAGCTGTTTTTT	CASSFPTGQRGPNTGELFF	-	TRBV28	TRBJ2-2	-
TGTGCCAGCAGTTACGTTCAAACAGGGCGCTACACCTTC	CASSYVQTGRYTF	once	TRBV6-2/TRBV6-3	TRBJ1-2	-
TGTGCCTCATCGGCTAGTGGTAGCACAGATACGCAGTATTTT	CASSASGSTDTQYF	-	TRBV28	TRBJ2-3	-
TGTGCCAGCAGCAATCCTTCCGGGACAGCCCTCTGCTATGGCTACACCTTC	CASSNPSGTALCYGYTF	-	TRBV21-1	TRBJ1-2	-
TGTGCCAGCAGTACTGGGGGCAGGAGCCCTCCTGAAGCTTTCTTT	CASSTGGRSPPEAFF	-	TRBV28	TRBJ1-1	-
TGTGCCAGCAGCACCTCCGCGACTAGCGGGGTGGGGTACTCCTACGAGCAGTACTTC	CASSTSATSGVGYSYEQYF	-	TRBV7-9	TRBJ2-7	TRBD2
TGTGCCACCAGTGATCCACGCGGCTATGGCTACACCTTC	CATSDPRGYGYTF	-	TRBV24-1	TRBJ1-2	-
TGTGCCAGCAGCCCGAGGACTAGCGGGGCCGTACAACACAATGAGCAGTTCTTC	CASSPRTSGAVQHNEQFF	few	TRBV11-2	TRBJ2-1	TRBD2
TGTGCCAGCAGTTTAGCCGGGGGGGCCGAGCAGTACTTC	CASSLAGGAEQYF	few	TRBV12-3/TRBV12-4	TRBJ2-7	TRBD2
TGTGCCAGCAGTTTTGTGCCTCGGGGGCAGTTCTTC	CASSFVPRGQFF	-	TRBV28	TRBJ2-1	-
TGTGCCAGCAGCCAAGCAGGGATCACCGGGGAGCTGTTTTTT	CASSQAGITGELFF	-	TRBV3-1/TRBV3-2	TRBJ2-2	-
TGCGCCAGCAGCTCCTGGGGCGGGGAAACCGATGGCTACACCTTC	CASSSWGGETDGYTF	-	TRBV5-1	TRBJ1-2	-